Each of the 26 T cell receptor beta chains below was sequenced from the same sample in a study of T cells after yellow fever vaccination. In TCRdb, the 5' RACE reads were re-called with MiXCR into one record per CDR3 protein. The sample carries some 670,000 distinct CDR3 sequences, approximately 13% recorded once. The material was PBMCs, obtained on the day of the yellow fever booster vaccination. The receptors originated from a man aged 30-40 years who received the YFV17D yellow fever vaccine.

Note on this clonotype: The germline gene is not matched at one end of the junction; a read error may be the cause. The chain links TRBV4-2 to TRBJ2-6; D possibly corresponds to TRBD1 (5 bases). Germline-derived CDR1 and CDR2 are LGHNA and YNFKEQ. The CDR3 has 15 residues. The CDR3 region has the DNA TGTGCCAGCAGCTCGCTGAGCTCTGGGGCCAACGTCCTGACCTTC. This codes for CASSSLSSGANVLTF.

This clonotype was observed at least ten times. This chain connects TRBV5-1 to TRBJ2-3; no clear D. The CDR3 spans 13 residues. The V gene lost 3 bases and the J gene lost 5 bases, with 10 bases spanning the gap. CDR1 and CDR2 from the germline V gene are SGHRS and YFSETQ. In nucleotides, the CDR3 is TGCGCCAGCAGCTCGGGCCTGGGAGATACGCAGTATTTT. It specifies CASSSGLGDTQYF.

This clonotype occurred a few times. The chain recombines TRBV10-3 with TRBJ2-3; possibly TRBD1 for D (6 bases). The CDR3 is 15 residues long. CDR1 is ENHRY and CDR2 is SYGVKD in the germline V gene. V was shortened by 2 bases and J by 7 bases, with 16 bases between the two germline ends. This CDR3 is CAISESSLDRNTQYF. The DNA of the CDR3 is TGTGCCATCAGTGAGAGTAGCCTAGACAGGAATACGCAGTATTTT.

V is TRBV27 and J is TRBJ2-4, with 7 nucleotides matching TRBD2. V gave up 0 bases and J gave up 2 bases; unmatched junction bases: 1. The germline CDR1 and CDR2 sequences are MNHEY and SMNVEV (reference sequence). This CDR3 spans 15 amino acids. Here the CDR3 DNA reads TGTGCCAGCAGTTTATCCGGGGGGACCAAAAACATTCAGTACTTC. Translated, it gives CASSLSGGTKNIQYF.

V and J are TRBV18 and TRBJ1-2; no definite D call. Germline V gene lookup returns CDR1 KGHSH and CDR2 LQKENI. The CDR3 extends over 17 amino acids. V lost 6 bases, J lost 4 bases, and 24 bases lay in between. CDR3 amino acids: CASSLSSSPVLFYGYTF. The CDR3, as DNA: TGTGCCAGCTCCCTATCATCTAGTCCCGTCTTATTCTATGGCTACACCTTC.

The chain recombines TRBV9 with TRBJ2-1; 12 positions match TRBD2. CDR3 length: 17 amino acids. Germline lookup yields CDR1 SGDLS and CDR2 YYNGEE. V shed 2 bases and J 3 bases; nucleotides not matched to a gene: 6. The DNA for the CDR3 is TGTGCCAGCAGCGTTCGGGTGGGACTAGCGGGCTACAATGAGCAGTTCTTC. Translating it yields CASSVRVGLAGYNEQFF.

This clonotype was seen a single time. This chain uses TRBV6-5 with TRBJ1-4, with D uncertain. In germline, CDR1 is MNHEY, CDR2 SVGAGI. There are 15 residues in the CDR3. V gave up 3 bases and J gave up 5 bases, with 13 bases separating them. The CDR3, as DNA: TGTGCCAGCAGTTATACTGGACGGGGAAATGAAAAACTGTTTTTT. This sequence encodes CASSYTGRGNEKLFF.

The gene calls are TRBV5-5 and TRBJ2-1; 7 positions agree with TRBD2. Germline-derived CDR1 and CDR2 are SGHKS and YYEKEE (reference sequence). The CDR3 sequence is 14 residues long. With V trimmed by 6 bases and J by 3 bases, 6 bases remained unmatched. The CDR3 loop reads CASIRAGLYNEQFF. Here the CDR3 DNA reads TGTGCCAGCATCCGAGCGGGGCTCTACAATGAGCAGTTCTTC.

V is TRBV9 and J is TRBJ2-7; D might be TRBD1 or TRBD2, each matching 5 bases. The length of the CDR3 is 16 residues. V lost 2 bases and J lost 0, with 15 bases in between. CDR1 SGDLS and CDR2 YYNGEE come from the germline V gene. CDR3 protein: CASSVGPDLSSYEQYF. The CDR3 DNA reads as TGTGCCAGCAGCGTGGGACCGGACTTGAGCTCCTACGAGCAGTACTTC.

The chain uses TRBV20-1 and TRBJ2-1; TRBD1 is a possible D gene (6 bases). Trimming pared 3 bases from V and 8 bases from J, leaving 11 bases between. Looked up from germline, CDR1 is DFQATT and CDR2 is SNEGSKA (reference sequence). The CDR3 has 12 residues. This CDR3 is CSASQGSDEQFF. DNA of the CDR3: TGCAGTGCTAGCCAGGGGAGCGATGAGCAGTTCTTC.

This clonotype was found a few times. V is TRBV24-1 and J is TRBJ2-3; TRBD2 aligns across 7 bases. The CDR3 runs to 15 residues. V lost 4 bases to trimming and J lost 4 bases; unmatched junction nucleotides: 7. The germline CDR1 and CDR2 sequences are KGHDR and SFDVKD. CDR3 amino acids: CATSDPAGPADTQYF. The CDR3 DNA reads as TGTGCCACCAGTGACCCAGCGGGACCAGCAGATACGCAGTATTTT.

The chain recombines TRBV29-1 with TRBJ2-5; 13 positions agree with TRBD2. The CDR3 sequence is 15 residues long. With 7 bases clipped from V and 4 bases from J, the junction kept 9 bases outside the gene matches. CDR1 and CDR2 (germline): SQVTM, ANQGSEA. CDR3 region: CSAVGLAGSGETQYF. The CDR3 coding sequence is TGCAGCGCGGTGGGACTAGCGGGATCGGGAGAGACCCAGTACTTC. Full variable domain (missing parts from reference TRBV29-1 and TRBJ2-5): SAVISQKPSRDICQRGTSLTIQCQVDSQVTMMFWYRQQPGQSLTLIATANQGSEATYESGFVIDKFPISRPNLTFSTLTVSNMSPEDSSIYLCSAVGLAGSGETQYFGPGTRLLVL.

The rearrangement links TRBV20-1 to TRBJ2-1; TRBD1 might be the D (6 bases). V dropped 3 bases and J dropped 0 bases, with 15 bases sitting between them. This CDR3 contains 16 residues. Germline V gene data show CDR1 as DFQATT and CDR2 as SNEGSKA (reference sequence). The CDR3 protein is CSASIQGHSSYNEQFF. CDR3 DNA sequence: TGCAGTGCTAGCATACAGGGCCATAGCTCCTACAATGAGCAGTTCTTC.

This chain links TRBV5-5 with TRBJ2-3; 8 nucleotides agree with TRBD2. The CDR3 has 17 residues. Germline CDR1 reads SGHKS; CDR2 reads YYEKEE (reference sequence). J lost 1 base, V lost 1 base, and 8 bases had no gene match. The CDR3, as DNA: TGTGCCAGCAGCTTGACGGGAGGGCCTGGGCGCACAGATACGCAGTATTTT. This gives the protein CASSLTGGPGRTDTQYF.

The chain is built from TRBV9 and TRBJ2-1; tentative D call: TRBD2 (6 bases). The CDR3 length is 20 residues. Trimming took 1 base from V and 0 from J, leaving 23 bases between them. Germline-derived CDR1 and CDR2 are SGDLS and YYNGEE. As DNA, the CDR3 is TGTGCCAGCAGCGTAAGGGACCCAAGAGCGGGCTCTAGCTCCTACAATGAGCAGTTCTTC. Protein product: CASSVRDPRAGSSSYNEQFF.

This clonotype has just a few counts. V is TRBV29-1 and J is TRBJ2-5; a weak D match, TRBD1 (6 bases). V was trimmed by 4 bases and J by 3 bases, leaving 12 bases between them. Per the germline V gene, CDR1 is SQVTM and CDR2 is ANQGSEA. The CDR3 loop spans 13 amino acids. The CDR3: CSVARQAKETQYF. In nucleotides, the CDR3 is TGCAGCGTTGCGCGACAGGCGAAAGAGACCCAGTACTTC.

This rearrangement joins TRBV15 to TRBJ2-5, with 11 bases identical to TRBD1. The CDR3 contains 18 residues. Germline CDR1 is LNHNV and CDR2 is YYDKDF (reference sequence). The V gene end was trimmed by 3 bases and the J gene end by 1 base; junction bases not matched to a gene: 10. CDR3 sequence (DNA): TGTGCCACCAGCAGTAGGACAGGGGGCTGGGCATCCCAAGAGACCCAGTACTTC. Translating gives CATSSRTGGWASQETQYF.

The chain links TRBV7-2 to TRBJ1-5; no clear D gene. From germline, CDR1 is SGHTA and CDR2 FQGNSA. V was trimmed by 0 bases and J by 0 bases, leaving 6 bases between them. The CDR3 spans 15 residues. DNA of the CDR3: TGTGCCAGCAGCTTAGCCCGATATAGCAATCAGCCCCAGCATTTT. Its translation: CASSLARYSNQPQHF.

J is TRBJ2-1 and V is TRBV7-9; 12 bases are shared with TRBD2. CDR3 length: 15 residues. J lost 9 bases, V lost 5 bases, and 8 bases had no gene match. Germline CDR1 and CDR2: SEHNR and FQNEAQ (reference sequence). CDR3 nucleotides: TGTGCCAGCAGCCTCCGACTAGCGGGAGCTGTTGAGCAGTTCTTC. Residues: CASSLRLAGAVEQFF. The full variable domain, in which reference TRBV7-9 and TRBJ2-1 provide the parts outside the CDR3, is DTGVSQNPRHKITKRGQNVTFRCDPISEHNRLYWYRQTLGQGPEFLTYFQNEAQLEKSRLLSDRFSAERPKGSFSTLEIQRTEQGDSAMYLCASSLRLAGAVEQFFGPGTRLTVL.

This clonotype was detected only a few times. The chain links TRBV5-1 to TRBJ2-7; weak D call: TRBD1 (6 bases). Deletions cut 0 bases from V and 0 bases from J, with 10 bases between. The CDR3 runs to 15 residues. Germline loops: CDR1 SGHRS, CDR2 YFSETQ. The CDR3: CASSLGQDNSYEQYF. CDR3 nucleotide sequence: TGCGCCAGCAGCTTGGGACAGGACAACTCCTACGAGCAGTACTTC.

This clonotype has a handful of counts. This sequence joins TRBV5-1 and TRBJ2-5; TRBD2 aligns across 9 bases. The ends lost 7 bases at V and 4 bases at J; junction bases unmatched: 11. The CDR3 extends over 15 amino acids. Looked up from germline, CDR1 is SGHRS and CDR2 is YFSETQ. The CDR3 spells CASGLASHPGETQYF. CDR3 sequence (DNA): TGCGCCAGCGGACTAGCGTCCCACCCAGGAGAGACCCAGTACTTC. The whole variable domain, filled in from reference TRBV5-1 and TRBJ2-5, reads KAGVTQTPRYLIKTRGQQVTLSCSPISGHRSVSWYQQTPGQGLQFLFEYFSETQRNKGNFPGRFSGRQFSNSRSEMNVSTLELGDSALYLCASGLASHPGETQYFGPGTRLLVL.

This clonotype was counted a few times. The chain links TRBV5-4 to TRBJ2-2; D may be TRBD2 (6 bases). The V gene lost 0 bases and the J gene lost 7 bases, with 19 bases spanning the gap. Germline V lookup: CDR1 SGHNT, CDR2 YYREEE (reference sequence). The CDR3 sequence is 17 residues long. CDR3 region: CASSLGGLSGIVGELFF. The CDR3 DNA reads as TGTGCCAGCAGCTTGGGGGGACTCTCCGGGATTGTCGGGGAGCTGTTTTTT.

This clonotype turned up a few times. This chain uses TRBV5-1 with TRBJ2-5; D remains unclear. In germline, CDR1 is SGHRS, CDR2 YFSETQ. Between the trimmed V and J ends, which lost 4 bases and 5 bases, there was a span of 12 bases. The CDR3 spans 13 residues. The chain's CDR3 is CASSPPPSETQYF. CDR3 in DNA: TGCGCCAGCAGCCCCCCCCCGTCCGAGACCCAGTACTTC.

This clonotype was recorded a few times. V is TRBV12-3 or TRBV12-4 and J is TRBJ2-7; TRBD2 might be the D (5 bases). Trimming pared 1 base from V and 2 bases from J, leaving 18 bases between. The CDR3 runs to 17 residues. The CDR3 nucleotides are TGTGCCAGCAGTTTAGGGCTAGGTCCGGGAAAGACCTACGAGCAGTACTTC. Residues: CASSLGLGPGKTYEQYF.

This clonotype was recorded at least ten times. This sequence joins TRBV28 and TRBJ1-1, with 9 bases matching TRBD1. After removal of 6 bases from V and 6 bases from J, the junction contained 8 bases not matched to a gene. Germline V gives CDR1 MDHEN, CDR2 SYDVKM. This CDR3 has 14 amino acids. Here the CDR3 reads CASSLLQGAPEAFF. CDR3 DNA: TGTGCCAGCAGCCTACTACAGGGGGCCCCTGAAGCTTTCTTT.

J is TRBJ2-2 and V is TRBV11-2; D is uncertain. V was cut by 5 bases and J by 6 bases, with 22 bases left in between. The germline V gene encodes CDR1 SGHAT and CDR2 FQNNGV. The CDR3 extends over 17 amino acids. The CDR3 spells CASSTSYLKTRPGELFF. CDR3 sequence (DNA): TGTGCCAGCAGCACGTCCTATCTCAAAACAAGGCCCGGGGAGCTGTTTTTT.